This T cell receptor (beta chain) was recovered during a study of blood T cells in healthy people across ages. Sample-barcoded 5' priming and a J-beta primer mix drove a second PCR of about 6 to 12 cycles. A template-switch adaptor with 12 random nucleotides tagged each cDNA molecule. TCRdb reanalysed the 5' RACE reads using MiXCR and keeps one entry per CDR3 protein. The data contain around 1,100,000 distinct CDR3 sequences, 35% to 40% of them singletons. The table lists this clonotype with a few counts. V was pared by 1 base and J by 1 base, with 15 bases between. The germline CDR1 and CDR2 sequences are LGHDT and YNNKEL (reference sequence). CDR3 length: 17 amino acids.

Sequences were obtained from blood. J is TRBJ2-3 and V is TRBV3-1, with a weak D call TRBD2 (5 bases). The sequence derives from a young man in good health. The CDR3 protein is CASSQVGSGARTDTQYF. Written as DNA, the CDR3 is TGTGCCAGCAGCCAAGTAGGCAGCGGAGCTCGCACAGATACGCAGTATTTT.